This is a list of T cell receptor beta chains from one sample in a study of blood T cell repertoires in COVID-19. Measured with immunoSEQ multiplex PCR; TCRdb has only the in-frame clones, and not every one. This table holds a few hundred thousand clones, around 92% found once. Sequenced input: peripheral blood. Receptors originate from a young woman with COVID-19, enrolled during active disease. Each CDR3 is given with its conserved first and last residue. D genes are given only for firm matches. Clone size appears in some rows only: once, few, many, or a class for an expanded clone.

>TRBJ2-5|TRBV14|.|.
TGTGCCAGCAGCCAAGACCCCACAGGGTGGGAGACCCAGTACTTC
CASSQDPTGWETQYF
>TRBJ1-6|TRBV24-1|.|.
TGTGCCACCAGGGAAATTGACAGGATCTCCTATAATTCACCCCTCCACTTT
CATREIDRISYNSPLHF
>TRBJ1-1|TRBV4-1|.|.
TGCGCCAGCAGCCATTGGGGGGGATCGAACACTGAAGCTTTCTTT
CASSHWGGSNTEAFF
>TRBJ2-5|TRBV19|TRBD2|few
TGTGCCAGTAGTATATCCAGCGGGAGGATAGGGACCCAGTACTTC
CASSISSGRIGTQYF
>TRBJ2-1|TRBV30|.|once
TGTGCCTGGAGTGTAGCTCTAGCTAGCTACAATGAGCAGTTCTTC
CAWSVALASYNEQFF
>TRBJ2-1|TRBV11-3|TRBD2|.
TGTGCCAGCAGCTTAGTCGTTCTAACGGGAGGGCCCTACAATGAGCAGTTCTTC
CASSLVVLTGGPYNEQFF
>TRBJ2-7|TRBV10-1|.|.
TGCGCCAGCAACGATGGGCAGACCTACGAGCAGTACTTC
CASNDGQTYEQYF
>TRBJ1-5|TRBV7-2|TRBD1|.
TGTGCCAGCAGCGGGACAGGGGAAAATCAGCCCCAGCATTTT
CASSGTGENQPQHF
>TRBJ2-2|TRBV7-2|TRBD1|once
TGTGCCAGCAGCGGCCTACAGGGGGCCAGGGAGCTGTTTTTT
CASSGLQGARELFF
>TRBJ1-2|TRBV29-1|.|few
TGCAGCATCCAGGATGGCTACACCTTC
CSIQDGYTF
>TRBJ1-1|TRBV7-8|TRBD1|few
TGTGCCAGCAGCTTCCGACAGGGGATGAACACTGAAGCTTTCTTT
CASSFRQGMNTEAFF
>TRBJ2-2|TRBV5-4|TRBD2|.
TGTGCCAGCAGCTACACGCCCGGGGGGATTGACACCGGGGAGCTGTTTTTT
CASSYTPGGIDTGELFF
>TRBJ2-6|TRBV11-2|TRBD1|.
TGTGCCAGCAGCCCGACAGGGTTTGGGGCCAACGTCCTGACTTTC
CASSPTGFGANVLTF
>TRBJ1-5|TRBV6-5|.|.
TGTGCCAGCAGTTACGGGGGGAGCAATCAGCCCCAGCATTTT
CASSYGGSNQPQHF
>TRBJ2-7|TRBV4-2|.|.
TGTGCCAGCAGCCAAGATCTCCAGGGGAGCTCCTACGAGCAGTACTTC
CASSQDLQGSSYEQYF
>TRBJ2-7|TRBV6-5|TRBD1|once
TGTGCCAGCAGACGGGACAGGGGATCCTACGAGCAGTACTTC
CASRRDRGSYEQYF
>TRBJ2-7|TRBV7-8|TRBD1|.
TGTGCCAGCAGCTCTAGGGGGCTGGGTCAGGGTTTTGCCTACGAGCAGTACTTC
CASSSRGLGQGFAYEQYF
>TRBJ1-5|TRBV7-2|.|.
TGTGCCAGCAGCTTAAGCTACGACAGGCTTAACGATCAGCCCCAGCATTTT
CASSLSYDRLNDQPQHF
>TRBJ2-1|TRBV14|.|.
TGTGCCAGCAGCCACCCCGGGAAGAGAGTTATGGATGAGCAGTTCTTC
CASSHPGKRVMDEQFF
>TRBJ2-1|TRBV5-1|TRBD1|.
TGCGCCAGCAGCTTGGGTGGGGCGGTCGGACAGGGGATCGATGAGCAGTTCTTC
CASSLGGAVGQGIDEQFF
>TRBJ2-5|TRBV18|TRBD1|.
TGTGCCAGCTCACCGTCCGGGACAGCCCAAGAGACCCAGTACTTC
CASSPSGTAQETQYF
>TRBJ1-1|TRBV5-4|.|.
TGTGCCAGCAGCTTGGGCGGGAAATTAGGTGAAGCTTTCTTT
CASSLGGKLGEAFF
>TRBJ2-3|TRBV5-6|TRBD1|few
TGTGCCAGCATCCGCATCAGGGACAGGGGCCCAGATACGCAGTATTTT
CASIRIRDRGPDTQYF
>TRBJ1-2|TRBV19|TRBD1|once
TGTGCCAGTAGTAAGGGGTGGACAGGGGAGGATGGCTACACCTTC
CASSKGWTGEDGYTF
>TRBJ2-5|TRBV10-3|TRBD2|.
TGTGCCATCAGCCCGGGACTAGCGGACGGTTACCAAGAGACCCAGTACTTC
CAISPGLADGYQETQYF
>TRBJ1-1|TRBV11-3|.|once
TGTGCCAGCAGCGCGGGACTCCCTCCCACTGAAGCTTTCTTT
CASSAGLPPTEAFF
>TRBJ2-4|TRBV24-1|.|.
TGTGCCACCAGTGATACGGTAGCCAAAAACATTCAGTACTTC
CATSDTVAKNIQYF
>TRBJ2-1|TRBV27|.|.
TGTGCCAGCAGTTCCGCCCTCAGCTCCTACAATGAGCAGTTCTTC
CASSSALSSYNEQFF
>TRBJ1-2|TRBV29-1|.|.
TGCAGCGGTAGCGCTAACTATGGCTACACCTTC
CSGSANYGYTF
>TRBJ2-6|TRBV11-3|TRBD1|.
TGTGCCAGCAGCCCAACCGGGGGACAGGGCCTAGGGGGGGCCAACGTCCTGACTTTC
CASSPTGGQGLGGANVLTF
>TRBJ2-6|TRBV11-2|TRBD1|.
TGTGCCGTACTTGGGACAGCGATCTCTGGGGCCAACGTCCTGACTTTC
CAVLGTAISGANVLTF
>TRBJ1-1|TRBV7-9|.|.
TGTGCCAGCAGCTTAAGCACTCCCATGAACACTGAAGCTTTCTTT
CASSLSTPMNTEAFF
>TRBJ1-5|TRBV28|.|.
TGTGCCAGCAGAAACGGGGATCAGCCCCAGCATTTT
CASRNGDQPQHF
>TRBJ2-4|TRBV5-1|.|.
TGCGCCAGCAGCCCCCGCGGTGATCTAGCCAAAAACATTCAGTACTTC
CASSPRGDLAKNIQYF